A selection of T cell receptor beta chains follows, all from one sample in a study of CD8+CD57+ T cells in acquired aplastic anemia. MiXCR, applied by TCRdb to the reads, yields one record per CDR3 protein. The data show hundreds of thousands of distinct CDR3 sequences, approximately 45% seen once. The sample comprised sorted CD4+, CD8+, or CD8+CD57+ T cells (not recorded which) from PBMCs. The receptors come from a human donor with aplastic anemia. Both conserved end residues are part of each CDR3. A D gene is named only where the DNA matches it firmly. Size is stated for part of the rows, as once, few or many counts, or as a class when the clone is expanded.

>TRBD1|many|TRBV6-1|TRBJ1-1
TGTGCCAGCAGCGTCAGGGGGCGAACTGAAGCTTTCTTT
CASSVRGRTEAFF
>NA|NA|TRBV10-3|TRBJ1-1
TGTGCCATCAGTGGAGGAGTTGTTACTGAAGCTTTCTTT
CAISGGVVTEAFF
>TRBD1|NA|TRBV20-1|TRBJ1-5
TGCAGTGCTAGAGGGACAGGGGACAGAAGCAATCAGCCCCAGCATTTT
CSARGTGDRSNQPQHF
>NA|few|TRBV10-2|TRBJ1-1
TGCGCCAGCAGTGAGTCAGGAGACACTGAAGCTTTCTTT
CASSESGDTEAFF
>NA|few|TRBV12-3/TRBV12-4|TRBJ2-2
TGTGCCAGCACCCACCGGACAGTGAGCACCGGGGAGCTGTTTTTT
CASTHRTVSTGELFF
>TRBD2|NA|TRBV10-3|TRBJ2-1
TGTGCCATCAGGCGGACTAGCGGCACGAGGAATGAGCAGTTCTTC
CAIRRTSGTRNEQFF
>TRBD2|many|TRBV10-3|TRBJ2-1
TGTGCCATCAACCCGGGACTAGCTCGAGGTGGGCAGTTCTTC
CAINPGLARGGQFF
>TRBD2|few|TRBV6-6|TRBJ2-5
TGTGCCAGCAGTCAATCGGGACTAGCGGGACACGAGACCCAGTACTTC
CASSQSGLAGHETQYF
>NA|many|TRBV2|TRBJ2-1
TGTGCCAGCCCTGAGACGAATGAGCAGTTCTTC
CASPETNEQFF
>NA|NA|TRBV6-2/TRBV6-3|TRBJ2-7
TGTGCCAGCGGGCCGACCTACGAGCAGTACTTC
CASGPTYEQYF
>TRBD1|once|TRBV7-9|TRBJ2-3
TGTGCCAGCAGCTTAGCCGGGACAGGGGACTTAGATACGCAGTATTTT
CASSLAGTGDLDTQYF
>NA|NA|TRBV7-9|TRBJ2-7
TGTGCCACCCGGGACTTCACGAGTGATGAGCAGTACTTC
CATRDFTSDEQYF
>TRBD2|NA|TRBV6-6|TRBJ2-7
TGTGCCAGCAGTTACTGGCGGGGGGGCGACGAGCAGTACTTC
CASSYWRGGDEQYF
>NA|many|TRBV4-3|TRBJ2-7
TGCGCCAGCAGCCAAGACCGTCCGAAATCCTACGAGCAGTACTTC
CASSQDRPKSYEQYF
>NA|many|TRBV20-1|TRBJ1-5
TGCAGTGCTAGAGATTGGTGGCCAGGGAGGCAGCCCCAGCATTTT
CSARDWWPGRQPQHF